This T cell receptor (beta chain) was captured by sequencing in a study of OX40 agonist ivuxolimab in advanced cancers. Profiling relied on immunoSEQ multiplex PCR, and the TCRdb table lists in-frame clones only, not all of them. The table lists tens of thousands of clones, under 95% of them singletons. The sequencing used CD4+ or CD8+ T cells sorted from blood, collected in a trial of the OX40 agonist ivuxolimab. This receptor was obtained from an adult with an advanced solid tumor such as melanoma, head and neck, liver or kidney cancer.

CDR3 bases: TGCGCCAGCAGTTATGGGGGCGAGGCCTACGAGCAGTACTTC. Translating it yields CASSYGGEAYEQYF. V gene TRBV10-2 combines with J gene TRBJ2-7; TRBD1 might be the D (6 bases). The ends were cut back, 5 bases at V and 2 bases at J, with 13 bases in the middle. This CDR3 has 14 residues. In germline, CDR1 is WSHSY, CDR2 SAAADI.